Presented here are 8 T cell receptor beta chains from one specimen sequenced in a study of shared clonotypes between healthy human individuals. Sequencing was performed with immunoSEQ multiplex PCR; in TCRdb, only in-frame clones are kept and a portion is missing. The table includes roughly 2 million clones, approximately 94% detected once. Sequencing was done on a sample of naive CD4+ T cells sorted from blood. Subset here: CD45RA+ positively selected. The receptors were sampled from a man aged 18 to 29 in good health.

The chain is built from TRBV28 and TRBJ1-6; TRBD1 matches 9 bases. The CDR3 consists of 16 residues. Germline V lookup: CDR1 MDHEN, CDR2 SYDVKM. Trimming at V came to 5 bases and at J to 4 bases, leaving 6 bases not matched to a gene. CDR3 nucleotide sequence: TGTGCCAGCAGTCCCGGGACAGGGCAATATAATTCACCCCTCCACTTT. Its translation is CASSPGTGQYNSPLHF.

This rearrangement joins TRBV5-5 to TRBJ2-7, with unresolved D. The CDR3 spans 15 residues. Germline V gene sequence: CDR1 SGHKS, CDR2 YYEKEE (reference sequence). Trimming stripped 0 bases from V and 0 bases from J, with 10 bases between. The CDR3 sequence: CASSLDPTRSYEQYF. For the CDR3, the DNA is TGTGCCAGCAGCTTGGATCCAACCCGCTCCTACGAGCAGTACTTC.

This chain connects TRBV4-3 to TRBJ1-2; no clear D gene. Germline V lookup: CDR1 LGHNA, CDR2 YSLEER. Deletions cut 0 bases from V and 5 bases from J, with 4 bases between. This CDR3 has 12 residues. This chain's CDR3 is CASSQEEYGYTF. The CDR3 nucleotides read TGCGCCAGCAGCCAAGAGGAGTATGGCTACACCTTC.

The chain combines TRBV4-1 with TRBJ2-2; D is unresolved. The CDR3 is 16 amino acids. The V gene's germline CDR1 is MGHRA and CDR2 YSYEKL. The V end lost 1 base, the J end lost 0 bases, and 9 bases lay between the germline ends. The CDR3 here is CASSQVGSPNTGELFF. The CDR3 nucleotides are TGCGCCAGCAGCCAAGTCGGCAGTCCGAACACCGGGGAGCTGTTTTTT.

The chain carries TRBV30 and TRBJ2-2; 14 bases match TRBD2. Per the germline V gene, CDR1 is GTSNPN and CDR2 is SVGIG (reference sequence). The J segment lost 0 bases and the V segment lost 0 bases, leaving 6 bases of the junction unmatched. The CDR3 totals 19 residues. CDR3 loop: CAWSVHRTSGGSNTGELFF. The CDR3 region has the DNA TGTGCCTGGAGTGTACATCGGACTAGCGGGGGGTCGAACACCGGGGAGCTGTTTTTT.

This chain joins TRBV30 and TRBJ1-5; D gene unclear. Germline V gives CDR1 GTSNPN, CDR2 SVGIG (reference sequence). Trimming took 4 bases from V and 9 from J, leaving 10 bases between them. This CDR3 is built from 11 residues. Here the CDR3 reads CAWKLGGPQHF. CDR3 coding DNA: TGTGCCTGGAAATTAGGAGGGCCCCAGCATTTT.

V gene TRBV7-9 combines with J gene TRBJ2-6; no clear D gene. CDR3 length equals 15 residues. Trimming stripped 7 bases from V and 3 bases from J, with 13 bases between. Germline V gene lookup returns CDR1 SEHNR and CDR2 FQNEAQ (reference sequence). The CDR3 coding sequence is TGTGCCAGCACCCTAAAGATGTTTGGGGCCAACGTCCTGACTTTC. It encodes CASTLKMFGANVLTF.

J is TRBJ1-1 and V is TRBV4-1; D perhaps matches TRBD1 (5 bases). The CDR3 consists of 16 residues. With 0 bases removed from V and 1 base from J, the gap between germline ends came to 12 bases. Germline lookup yields CDR1 MGHRA and CDR2 YSYEKL. The chain's CDR3 is CASSQEFGHPNTEAFF. The CDR3 DNA is TGCGCCAGCAGCCAAGAATTTGGACACCCGAACACTGAAGCTTTCTTT.